This T cell receptor (beta chain) was identified during a study of PD-1 blockade in classical Hodgkin lymphoma. With 8 bases removed from V and 11 bases from J, the gap between germline ends came to 11 bases. The CDR3 is 11 amino acids. Per the germline V gene, CDR1 is SGHKS and CDR2 is YYEKEE (reference sequence). Clones were sequenced by immunoSEQ multiplex PCR, and TCRdb holds only the in-frame ones, with some missing. The sample lists roughly 15,000 clones, approximately 92% occurring once. General observations from the study: It was reported that newly diagnosed patients had less baseline TCR diversity than healthy donors.

Time point noted: newly diagnosed, previously untreated cHL patient sample. Magnetic negative selection served to purify CD4+ T cells out of PBMCs that had been thawed. Researchers used newly diagnosed, untreated classical Hodgkin lymphoma PBMCs for comparison. As concerns this clone: Its antigen is currently unknown.

The sequence derives from a human donor with classical Hodgkin lymphoma. The source material was CD4+ T cells from blood. V usage is TRBV5-5 and J usage is TRBJ1-6; D is perhaps TRBD1 (5 bases). The CDR3: CARGAAAPLHF. The CDR3 bases are TGTGCCAGAGGGGCGGCCGCACCCCTCCACTTT.